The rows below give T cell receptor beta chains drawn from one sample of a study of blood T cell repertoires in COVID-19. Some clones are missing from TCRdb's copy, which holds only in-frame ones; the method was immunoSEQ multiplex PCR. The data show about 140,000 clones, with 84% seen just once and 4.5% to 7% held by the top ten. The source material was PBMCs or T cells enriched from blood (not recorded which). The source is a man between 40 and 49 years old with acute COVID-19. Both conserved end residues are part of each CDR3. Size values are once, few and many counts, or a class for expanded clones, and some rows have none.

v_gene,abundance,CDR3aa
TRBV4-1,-,CASSQDGTGSTGELFF
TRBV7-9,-,CASTPGVSTGELFF
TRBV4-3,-,CASSQRDRGITNRQFF
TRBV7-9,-,CASSLTRRTGRINTGELFF
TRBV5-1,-,CASSLEARPGDTEAFF
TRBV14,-,CASSLWDSAANTGELFF
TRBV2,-,CASNSRDTIYNEQFF
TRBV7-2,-,CASSGGGNRFTDTQYF
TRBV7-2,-,CASSPTGTSQRTEAFF
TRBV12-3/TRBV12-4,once,CASSPKLRETQYF
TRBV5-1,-,CASSIGTGGDEQFF
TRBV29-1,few,CSVDQGGVTGYTF
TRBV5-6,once,CASSLTGGTEAFF
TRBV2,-,CASMDSLLLGNSPLHF
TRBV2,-,CASSVGREYQETQYF
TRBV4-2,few,CASSQVARDTQYF
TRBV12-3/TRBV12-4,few,CASIMNTEAFF
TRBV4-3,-,CASSPQYRAGTGELFF
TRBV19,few,CASSLGQGTDTQYF
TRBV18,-,CASSGGTGYDQPQHF
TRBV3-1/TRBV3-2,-,CASSRTSGGQETQYF
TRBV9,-,CASSVNSDNSPLHF
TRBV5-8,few,CASSYRAADHF
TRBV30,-,CAWSRGLATDTQYF
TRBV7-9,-,CASSTVQGALTSGNTIYF
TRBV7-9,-,CASSSTTEQETQYF
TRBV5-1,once,CASSLVPPRFRLGGYTF
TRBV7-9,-,CASSNYNYEQYF
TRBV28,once,CASSLFGGVGNQPQHF
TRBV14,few,CASSHHVSYGYTF
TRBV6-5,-,CASSLRGFNYGYTF
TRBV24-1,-,CATSDPSFYEQYF
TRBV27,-,CASSFFGGSGETQYF
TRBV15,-,CATSRAGTGGGEQYF
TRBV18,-,CASSPIDGVAEADTQYF
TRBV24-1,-,CATSARGGETQYF
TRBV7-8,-,CASSRLQGADGYTF
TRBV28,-,CASSPHGPIWGYNDSPLHF
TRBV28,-,CASAGTGVTSGNTIYF
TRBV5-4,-,CASSLRASGGAPSYEQYF